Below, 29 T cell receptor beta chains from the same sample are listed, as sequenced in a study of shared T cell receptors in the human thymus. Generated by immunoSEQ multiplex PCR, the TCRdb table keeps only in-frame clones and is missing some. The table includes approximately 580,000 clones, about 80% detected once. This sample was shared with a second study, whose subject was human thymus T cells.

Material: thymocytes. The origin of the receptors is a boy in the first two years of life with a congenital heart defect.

The CDR3 DNA reads TGTGCAAGTCGCCCCCCCCGGACTAGCGGCTACGAGCAGTACTTC. Amino acid sequence: CASRPPRTSGYEQYF. The J gene is TRBJ2-7, the V gene TRBV12-2; the table names TRBD2, a call not compared with the DNA. TRBV12-2 is annotated as a pseudogene. The CDR3 consists of 15 residues.

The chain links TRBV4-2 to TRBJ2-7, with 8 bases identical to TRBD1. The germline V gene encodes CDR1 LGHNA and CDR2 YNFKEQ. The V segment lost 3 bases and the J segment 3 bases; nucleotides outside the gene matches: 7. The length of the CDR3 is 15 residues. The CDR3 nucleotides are TGTGCCAGCAGCCACAAGACAGGGGTAGTCTACGAGCAGTACTTC. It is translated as CASSHKTGVVYEQYF.

The CDR3 DNA is TGCGCCAGCAGCCATGTCGCGAGGGGACAGGGCAAGGAAAAACTGTTTTTT. Amino acids: CASSHVARGQGKEKLFF. The chain is built from TRBV4-1 and TRBJ1-4; 9 bases fit TRBD1. CDR1 is MGHRA, CDR2 YSYEKL, per germline. This CDR3 is 17 amino acids long. The J segment lost 8 bases and the V segment lost 3 bases, leaving 13 bases of the junction unmatched.

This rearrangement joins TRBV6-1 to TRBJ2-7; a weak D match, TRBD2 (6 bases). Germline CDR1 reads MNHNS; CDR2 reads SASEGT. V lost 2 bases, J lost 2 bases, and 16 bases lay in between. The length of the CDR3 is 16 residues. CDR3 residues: CASSEIGIAVPYEQYF. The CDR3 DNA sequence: TGTGCCAGCAGTGAAATAGGGATAGCGGTACCCTACGAGCAGTACTTC.

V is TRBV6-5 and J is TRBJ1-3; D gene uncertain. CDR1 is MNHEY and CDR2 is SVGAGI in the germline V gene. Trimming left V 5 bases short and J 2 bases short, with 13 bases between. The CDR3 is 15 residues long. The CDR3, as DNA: TGTGCCAGCAGTCGAGGCAGCCCGCCTGGAAACACCATATATTTT. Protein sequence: CASSRGSPPGNTIYF.

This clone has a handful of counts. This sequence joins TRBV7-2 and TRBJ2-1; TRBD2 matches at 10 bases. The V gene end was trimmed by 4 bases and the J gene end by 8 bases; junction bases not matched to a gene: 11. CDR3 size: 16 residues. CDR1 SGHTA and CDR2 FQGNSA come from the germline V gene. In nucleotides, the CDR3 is TGTGCCAGCAGCTCCTTAGCGGGAGGACTTGTCGATGAGCAGTTCTTC. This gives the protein CASSSLAGGLVDEQFF.

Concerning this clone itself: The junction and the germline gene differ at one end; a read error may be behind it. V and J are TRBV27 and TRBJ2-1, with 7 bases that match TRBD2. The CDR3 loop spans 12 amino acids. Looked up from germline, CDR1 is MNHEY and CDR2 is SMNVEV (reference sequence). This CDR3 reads CASSLGAGETIF. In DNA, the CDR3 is TGTGCCAGCAGTTTAGGGGCGGGAGAAACGATCTTC.

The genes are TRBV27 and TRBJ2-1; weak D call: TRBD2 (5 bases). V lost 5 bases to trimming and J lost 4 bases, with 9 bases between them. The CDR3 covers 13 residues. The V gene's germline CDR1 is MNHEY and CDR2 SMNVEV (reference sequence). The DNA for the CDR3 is TGTGCCAGCAGTACGGGAACTTACAATGAGCAGTTCTTC. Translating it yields CASSTGTYNEQFF.

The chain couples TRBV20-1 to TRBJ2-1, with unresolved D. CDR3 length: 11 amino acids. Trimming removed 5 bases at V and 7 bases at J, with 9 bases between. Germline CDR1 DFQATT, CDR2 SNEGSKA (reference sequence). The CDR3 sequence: CSAHHLNEQFF. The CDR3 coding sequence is TGCAGTGCTCATCACTTGAATGAGCAGTTCTTC.

The DNA for the CDR3 is TGTGCCTGGAAGGGACAGGGAAACTATGGCTACACCTTC. Amino acids: CAWKGQGNYGYTF. V is TRBV30 and J is TRBJ1-2, with TRBD1 matching over 9 bases. The CDR3 totals 13 residues. Germline V gene data show CDR1 as GTSNPN and CDR2 as SVGIG (reference sequence). Losses at the gene ends were 4 bases for V and 2 bases for J; bases not matched to a gene: 2.

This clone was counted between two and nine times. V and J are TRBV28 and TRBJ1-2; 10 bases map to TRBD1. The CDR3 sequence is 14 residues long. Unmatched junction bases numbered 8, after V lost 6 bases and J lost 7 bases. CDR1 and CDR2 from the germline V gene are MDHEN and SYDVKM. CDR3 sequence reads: CASSPGQGLPGYTF. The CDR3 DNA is TGTGCCAGCAGCCCGGGACAGGGGCTGCCTGGCTACACCTTC.

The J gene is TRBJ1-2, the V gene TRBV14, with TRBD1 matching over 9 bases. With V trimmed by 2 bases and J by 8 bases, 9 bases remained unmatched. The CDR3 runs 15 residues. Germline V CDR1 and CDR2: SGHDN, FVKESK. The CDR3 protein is CASSQTGTGNGGYTF. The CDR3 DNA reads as TGTGCCAGCAGCCAAACCGGGACAGGGAATGGAGGCTACACCTTC.

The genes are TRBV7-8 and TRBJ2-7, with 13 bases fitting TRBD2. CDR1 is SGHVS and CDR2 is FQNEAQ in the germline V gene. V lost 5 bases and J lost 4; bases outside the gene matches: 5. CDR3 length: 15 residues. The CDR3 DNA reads TGTGCCAGCAGCCCGACTAGCGGGAGGTGTTACGAGCAGTACTTC. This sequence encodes CASSPTSGRCYEQYF.

The CDR3 nucleotides read TGTGCCACCAGCAGAGATTCCCCCCCAAACTCTGGGGCCAACGTCCTGACTTTC. Translation: CATSRDSPPNSGANVLTF. V gene TRBV15 combines with J gene TRBJ2-6, with D uncertain. CDR1 is LNHNV and CDR2 is YYDKDF in the germline V gene (reference sequence). The CDR3 consists of 18 residues. V lost 0 bases and J lost 0, with 12 bases in between.

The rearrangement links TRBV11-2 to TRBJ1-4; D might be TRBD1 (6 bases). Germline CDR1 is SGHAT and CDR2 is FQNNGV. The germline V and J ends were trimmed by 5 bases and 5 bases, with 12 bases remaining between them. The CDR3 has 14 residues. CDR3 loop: CASSMGTRNEKLFF. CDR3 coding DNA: TGTGCCAGCAGCATGGGGACAAGAAATGAAAAACTGTTTTTT.

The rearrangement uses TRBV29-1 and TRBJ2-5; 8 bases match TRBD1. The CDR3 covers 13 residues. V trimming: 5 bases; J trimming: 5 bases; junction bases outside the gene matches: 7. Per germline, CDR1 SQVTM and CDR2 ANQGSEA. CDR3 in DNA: TGCAGCGTTTTAGGACAGGGAACGGAGACCCAGTACTTC. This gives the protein CSVLGQGTETQYF.

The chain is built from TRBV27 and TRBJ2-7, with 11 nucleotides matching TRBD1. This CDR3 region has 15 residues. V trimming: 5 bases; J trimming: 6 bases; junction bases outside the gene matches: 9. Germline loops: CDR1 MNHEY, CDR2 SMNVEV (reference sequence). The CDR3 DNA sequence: TGTGCCAGCAGTCCGGACAGGGGGCGTATCTCCGAGCAGTACTTC. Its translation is CASSPDRGRISEQYF.

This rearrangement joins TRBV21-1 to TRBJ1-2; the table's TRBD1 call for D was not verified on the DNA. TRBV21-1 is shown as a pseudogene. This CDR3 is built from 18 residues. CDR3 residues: CASRDSLKGDRDPYGYTF. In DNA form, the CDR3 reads TGTGCCAGCAGAGATTCTCTAAAGGGGGACAGGGACCCCTATGGCTACACCTTC.

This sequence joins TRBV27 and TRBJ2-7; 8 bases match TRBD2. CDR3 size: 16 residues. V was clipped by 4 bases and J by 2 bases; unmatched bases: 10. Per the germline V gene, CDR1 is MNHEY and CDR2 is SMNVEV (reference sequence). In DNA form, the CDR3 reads TGTGCCAGCAGTTCCCGTGCTAGCGGGCATACCTACGAGCAGTACTTC. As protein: CASSSRASGHTYEQYF.

CDR3 bases: TGTGCCAGCCAGCCAGGGCCCAATGAGCAGTTCTTC. Amino acid sequence: CASQPGPNEQFF. The chain carries TRBV25-1 and TRBJ2-1, with D perhaps matching TRBD1 (5 bases). V was cut by 8 bases and J by 6 bases, with 11 bases left in between. CDR1 MGHDK and CDR2 SYGVNS come from the germline V gene. The CDR3 runs 12 residues.

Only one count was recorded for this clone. CDR3 sequence: CASSEAPGGSPLALAKNIQYF. The CDR3 DNA is TGCGCCAGCAGCGAAGCCCCGGGGGGCTCACCCTTAGCCCTAGCCAAAAACATTCAGTACTTC. The rearrangement joins TRBV4-3 to TRBJ2-4; D is perhaps TRBD2 (7 bases). Between the trimmed V and J ends, which lost 5 bases and 0 bases, there was a span of 29 bases. CDR1 is LGHNA and CDR2 is YSLEER in the germline V gene. The CDR3 runs to 21 residues.

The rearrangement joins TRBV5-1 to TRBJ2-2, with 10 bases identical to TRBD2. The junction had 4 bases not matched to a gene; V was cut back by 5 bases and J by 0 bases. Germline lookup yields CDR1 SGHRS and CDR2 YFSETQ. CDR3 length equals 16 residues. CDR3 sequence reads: CASRATSGPNTGELFF. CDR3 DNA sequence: TGCGCCAGCAGGGCGACTAGCGGGCCGAACACCGGGGAGCTGTTTTTT.

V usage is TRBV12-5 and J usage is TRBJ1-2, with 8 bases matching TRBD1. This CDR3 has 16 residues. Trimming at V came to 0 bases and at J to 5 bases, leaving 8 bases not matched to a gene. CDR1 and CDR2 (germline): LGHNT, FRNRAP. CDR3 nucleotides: TGTGCTAGTGGTTTGGTAAGACAGGGGATGAGGTATGGCTACACCTTC. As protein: CASGLVRQGMRYGYTF.

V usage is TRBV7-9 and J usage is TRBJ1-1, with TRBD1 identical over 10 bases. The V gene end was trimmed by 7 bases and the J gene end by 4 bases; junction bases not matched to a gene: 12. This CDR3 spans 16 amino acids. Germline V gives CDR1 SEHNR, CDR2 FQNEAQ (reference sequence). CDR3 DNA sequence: TGTGCCAGCACCCCGAAGGGGGGACAGGGGATCACTGAAGCTTTCTTT. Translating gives CASTPKGGQGITEAFF.

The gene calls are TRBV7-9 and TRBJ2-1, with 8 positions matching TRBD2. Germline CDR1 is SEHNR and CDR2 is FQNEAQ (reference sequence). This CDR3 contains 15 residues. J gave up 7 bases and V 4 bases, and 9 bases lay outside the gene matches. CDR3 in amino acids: CASSSGTSRENEQFF. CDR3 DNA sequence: TGTGCCAGCAGCTCCGGGACTAGTCGGGAGAATGAGCAGTTCTTC.

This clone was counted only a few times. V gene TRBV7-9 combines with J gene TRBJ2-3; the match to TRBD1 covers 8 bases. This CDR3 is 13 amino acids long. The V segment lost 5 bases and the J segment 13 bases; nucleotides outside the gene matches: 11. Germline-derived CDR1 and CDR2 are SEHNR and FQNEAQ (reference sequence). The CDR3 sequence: CASSSRQGQTKYF. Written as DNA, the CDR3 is TGTGCCAGCAGCAGTCGACAGGGGCAGACGAAGTATTTT.

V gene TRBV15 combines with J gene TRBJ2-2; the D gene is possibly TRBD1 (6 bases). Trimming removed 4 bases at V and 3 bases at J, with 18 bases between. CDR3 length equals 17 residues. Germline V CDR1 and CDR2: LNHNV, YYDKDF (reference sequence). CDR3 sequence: CATSNHTGSRHTGELFF. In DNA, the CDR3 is TGTGCCACCAGCAATCACACAGGGAGTCGGCACACCGGGGAGCTGTTTTTT.

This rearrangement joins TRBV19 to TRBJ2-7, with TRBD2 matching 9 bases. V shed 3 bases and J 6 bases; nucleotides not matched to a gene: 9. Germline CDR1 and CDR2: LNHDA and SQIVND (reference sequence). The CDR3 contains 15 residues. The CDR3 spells CASSMEGGRAAEQYF. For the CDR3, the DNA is TGTGCCAGTAGTATGGAAGGCGGGAGGGCCGCCGAGCAGTACTTC.

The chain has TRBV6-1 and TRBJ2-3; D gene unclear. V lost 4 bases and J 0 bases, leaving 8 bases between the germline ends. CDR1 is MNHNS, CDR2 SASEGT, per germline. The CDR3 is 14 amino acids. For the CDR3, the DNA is TGTGCCAGCAGTGTCGACATGAGCACAGATACGCAGTATTTT. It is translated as CASSVDMSTDTQYF.